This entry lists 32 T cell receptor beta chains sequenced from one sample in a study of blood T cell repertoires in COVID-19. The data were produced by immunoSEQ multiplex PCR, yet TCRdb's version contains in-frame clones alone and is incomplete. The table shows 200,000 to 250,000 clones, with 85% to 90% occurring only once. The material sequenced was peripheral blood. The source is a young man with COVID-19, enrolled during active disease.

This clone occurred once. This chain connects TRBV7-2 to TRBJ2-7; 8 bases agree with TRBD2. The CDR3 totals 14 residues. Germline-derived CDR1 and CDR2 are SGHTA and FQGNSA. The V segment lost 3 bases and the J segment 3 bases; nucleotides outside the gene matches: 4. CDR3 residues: CASSLGRGGYEQYF. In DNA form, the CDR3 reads TGTGCCAGCAGCTTGGGACGGGGGGGCTACGAGCAGTACTTC.

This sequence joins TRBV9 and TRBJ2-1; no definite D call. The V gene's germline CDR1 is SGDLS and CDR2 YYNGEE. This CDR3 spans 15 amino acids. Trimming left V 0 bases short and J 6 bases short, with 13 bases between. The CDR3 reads CASSVVMGSVNEQFF. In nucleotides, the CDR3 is TGTGCCAGCAGCGTAGTAATGGGCTCGGTCAATGAGCAGTTCTTC.

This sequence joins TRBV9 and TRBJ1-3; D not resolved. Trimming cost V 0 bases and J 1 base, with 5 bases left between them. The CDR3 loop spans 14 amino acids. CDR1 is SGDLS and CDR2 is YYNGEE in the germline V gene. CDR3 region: CASSVGESGNTIYF. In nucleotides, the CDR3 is TGTGCCAGCAGCGTAGGAGAATCTGGAAACACCATATATTTT. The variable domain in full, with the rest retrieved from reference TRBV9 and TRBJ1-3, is DSGVTQTPKHLITATGQRVTLRCSPRSGDLSVYWYQQSLDQGLQFLIQYYNGEERAKGNILERFSAQQFPDLHSELNLSSLELGDSALYFCASSVGESGNTIYFGEGSWLTVV.

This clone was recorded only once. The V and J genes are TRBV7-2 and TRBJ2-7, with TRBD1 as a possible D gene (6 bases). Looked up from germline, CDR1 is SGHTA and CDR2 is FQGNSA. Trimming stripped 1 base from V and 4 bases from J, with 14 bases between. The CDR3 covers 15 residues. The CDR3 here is CASSLVQGKRYEQYF. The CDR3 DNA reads TGTGCCAGCAGCTTAGTCCAGGGGAAGAGATACGAGCAGTACTTC. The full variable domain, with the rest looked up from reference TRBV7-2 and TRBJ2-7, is GAGVSQSPSNKVTEKGKDVELRCDPISGHTALYWYRQSLGQGLEFLIYFQGNSAPDKSGLPSDRFSAERTGGSVSTLTIQRTQQEDSAVYLCASSLVQGKRYEQYFGPGTRLTVT.

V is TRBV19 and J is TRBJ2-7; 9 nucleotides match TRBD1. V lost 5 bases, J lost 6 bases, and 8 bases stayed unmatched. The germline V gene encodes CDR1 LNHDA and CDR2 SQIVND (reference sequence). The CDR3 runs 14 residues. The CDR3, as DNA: TGTGCCAGTAGTGGGAACAGGGGGCCGCTCGAGCAGTACTTC. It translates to CASSGNRGPLEQYF.

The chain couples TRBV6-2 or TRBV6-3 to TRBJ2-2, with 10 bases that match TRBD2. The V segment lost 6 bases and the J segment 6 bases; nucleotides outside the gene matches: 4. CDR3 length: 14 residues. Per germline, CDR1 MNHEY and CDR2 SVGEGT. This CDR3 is CASSPLAGSGELFF. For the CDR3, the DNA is TGTGCCAGCAGCCCACTAGCGGGATCCGGGGAGCTGTTTTTT.

In DNA, the CDR3 is TGCAGCGTTGAATGGGCTAGCAATCAGCCCCAGCATTTT. It translates to CSVEWASNQPQHF. The gene calls are TRBV29-1 and TRBJ1-5; D call uncertain. Germline loops: CDR1 SQVTM, CDR2 ANQGSEA. Deletions cut 2 bases from V and 0 bases from J, with 5 bases between. CDR3 length: 13 amino acids.

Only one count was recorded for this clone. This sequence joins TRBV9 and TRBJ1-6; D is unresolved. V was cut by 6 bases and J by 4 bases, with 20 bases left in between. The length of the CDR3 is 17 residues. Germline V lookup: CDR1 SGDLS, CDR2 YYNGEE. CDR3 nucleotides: TGTGCCAGCACGCCCCGGGATTCCTCTTCTTATAATTCACCCCTCCACTTT. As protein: CASTPRDSSSYNSPLHF. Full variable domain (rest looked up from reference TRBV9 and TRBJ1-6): DSGVTQTPKHLITATGQRVTLRCSPRSGDLSVYWYQQSLDQGLQFLIQYYNGEERAKGNILERFSAQQFPDLHSELNLSSLELGDSALYFCASTPRDSSSYNSPLHFGNGTRLTVT.

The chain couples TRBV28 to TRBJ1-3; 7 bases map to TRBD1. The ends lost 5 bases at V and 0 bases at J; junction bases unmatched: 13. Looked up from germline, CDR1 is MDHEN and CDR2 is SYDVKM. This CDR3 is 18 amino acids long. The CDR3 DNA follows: TGTGCCAGCAGTAACCTTTCGTGGGCAGGGGGCTCTGGAAACACCATATATTTT. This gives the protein CASSNLSWAGGSGNTIYF.

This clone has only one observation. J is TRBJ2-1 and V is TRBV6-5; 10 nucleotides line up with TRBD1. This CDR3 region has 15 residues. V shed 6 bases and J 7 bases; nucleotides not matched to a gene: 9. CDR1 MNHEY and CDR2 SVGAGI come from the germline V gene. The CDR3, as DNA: TGTGCCAGCAGCAATCCGGGGGACAGGGGTAATGAGCAGTTCTTC. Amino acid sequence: CASSNPGDRGNEQFF.

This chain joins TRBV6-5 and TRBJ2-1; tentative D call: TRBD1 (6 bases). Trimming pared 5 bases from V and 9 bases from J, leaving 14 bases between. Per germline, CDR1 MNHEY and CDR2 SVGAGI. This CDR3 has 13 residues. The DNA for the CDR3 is TGTGCCAGCAGTCCCGGACAGATCTTTGAGCAGTTCTTC. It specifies CASSPGQIFEQFF.

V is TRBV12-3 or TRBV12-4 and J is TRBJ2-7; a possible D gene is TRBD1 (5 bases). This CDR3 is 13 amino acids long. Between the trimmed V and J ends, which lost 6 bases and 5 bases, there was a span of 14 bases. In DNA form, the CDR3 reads TGTGCCAGCAGAGTTACAGGATTCAACGAGCAGTACTTC. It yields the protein CASRVTGFNEQYF.

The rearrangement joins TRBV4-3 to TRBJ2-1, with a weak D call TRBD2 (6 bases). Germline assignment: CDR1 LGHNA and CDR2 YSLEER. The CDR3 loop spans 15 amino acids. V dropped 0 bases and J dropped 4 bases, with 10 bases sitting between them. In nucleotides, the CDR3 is TGCGCCAGCAGCCAAGACGGGACTTCATACAATGAGCAGTTCTTC. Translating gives CASSQDGTSYNEQFF.

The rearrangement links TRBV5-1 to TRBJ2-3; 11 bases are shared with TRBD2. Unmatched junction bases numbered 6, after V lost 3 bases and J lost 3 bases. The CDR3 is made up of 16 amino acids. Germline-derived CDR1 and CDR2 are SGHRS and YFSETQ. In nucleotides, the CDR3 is TGCGCCAGCAGCTCAGGGACTAGCGGAGGTACAGATACGCAGTATTTT. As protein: CASSSGTSGGTDTQYF. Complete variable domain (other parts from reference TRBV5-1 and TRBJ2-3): KAGVTQTPRYLIKTRGQQVTLSCSPISGHRSVSWYQQTPGQGLQFLFEYFSETQRNKGNFPGRFSGRQFSNSRSEMNVSTLELGDSALYLCASSSGTSGGTDTQYFGPGTRLTVL.

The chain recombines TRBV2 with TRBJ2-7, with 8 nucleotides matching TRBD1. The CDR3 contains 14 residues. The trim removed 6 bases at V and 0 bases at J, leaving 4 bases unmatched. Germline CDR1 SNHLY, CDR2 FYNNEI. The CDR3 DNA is TGTGCCAGCAGCGGACAGGGCTACTCCTACGAGCAGTACTTC. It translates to CASSGQGYSYEQYF.

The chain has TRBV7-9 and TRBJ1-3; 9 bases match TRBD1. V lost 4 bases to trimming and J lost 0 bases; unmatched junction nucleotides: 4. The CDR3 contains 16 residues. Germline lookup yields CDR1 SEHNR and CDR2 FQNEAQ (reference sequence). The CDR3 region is CASSSGQGLSGNTIYF. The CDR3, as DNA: TGTGCCAGCAGCTCGGGACAGGGACTCTCTGGAAACACCATATATTTT.

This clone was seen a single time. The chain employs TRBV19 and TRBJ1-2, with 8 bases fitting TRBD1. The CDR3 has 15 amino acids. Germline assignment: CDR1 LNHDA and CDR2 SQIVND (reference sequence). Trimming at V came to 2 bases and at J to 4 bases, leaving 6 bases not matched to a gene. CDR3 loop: CASSIRQGLSYGYTF. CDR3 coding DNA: TGTGCCAGTAGTATACGACAGGGGTTGAGCTATGGCTACACCTTC.

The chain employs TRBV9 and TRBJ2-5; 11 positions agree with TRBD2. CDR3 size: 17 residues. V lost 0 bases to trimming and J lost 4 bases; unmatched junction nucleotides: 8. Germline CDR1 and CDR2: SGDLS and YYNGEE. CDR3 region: CASSVGIAGGQGETQYF. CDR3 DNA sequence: TGTGCCAGCAGCGTAGGGATAGCGGGGGGGCAGGGAGAGACCCAGTACTTC. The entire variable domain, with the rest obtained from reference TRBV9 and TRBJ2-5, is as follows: DSGVTQTPKHLITATGQRVTLRCSPRSGDLSVYWYQQSLDQGLQFLIQYYNGEERAKGNILERFSAQQFPDLHSELNLSSLELGDSALYFCASSVGIAGGQGETQYFGPGTRLLVL.

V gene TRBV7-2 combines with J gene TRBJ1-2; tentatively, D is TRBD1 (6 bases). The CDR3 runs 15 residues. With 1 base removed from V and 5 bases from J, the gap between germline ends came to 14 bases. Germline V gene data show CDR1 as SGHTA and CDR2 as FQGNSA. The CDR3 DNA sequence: TGTGCCAGCAGCTTAGGGTCCAGGGGATGGTATGGCTACACCTTC. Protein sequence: CASSLGSRGWYGYTF.

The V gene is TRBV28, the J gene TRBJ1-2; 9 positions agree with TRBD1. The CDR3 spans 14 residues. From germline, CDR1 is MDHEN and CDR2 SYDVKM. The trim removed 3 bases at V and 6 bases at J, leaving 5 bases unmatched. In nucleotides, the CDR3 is TGTGCCAGCAGTTTCACAGGGGGCTATAATGGCTACACCTTC. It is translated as CASSFTGGYNGYTF.

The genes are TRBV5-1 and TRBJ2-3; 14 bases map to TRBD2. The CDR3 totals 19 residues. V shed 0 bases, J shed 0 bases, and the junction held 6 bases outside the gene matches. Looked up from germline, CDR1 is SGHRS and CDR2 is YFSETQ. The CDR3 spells CASSLAGTSGRSSTDTQYF. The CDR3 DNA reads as TGCGCCAGCAGCTTGGCCGGGACTAGCGGGAGATCTAGCACAGATACGCAGTATTTT.

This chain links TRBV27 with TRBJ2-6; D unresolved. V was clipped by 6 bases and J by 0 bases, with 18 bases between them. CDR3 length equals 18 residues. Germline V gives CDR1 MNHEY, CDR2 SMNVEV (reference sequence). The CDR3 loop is CASSYLPGLFSGANVLTF. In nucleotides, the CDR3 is TGTGCCAGCAGCTATCTGCCAGGCCTGTTCTCTGGGGCCAACGTCCTGACTTTC.

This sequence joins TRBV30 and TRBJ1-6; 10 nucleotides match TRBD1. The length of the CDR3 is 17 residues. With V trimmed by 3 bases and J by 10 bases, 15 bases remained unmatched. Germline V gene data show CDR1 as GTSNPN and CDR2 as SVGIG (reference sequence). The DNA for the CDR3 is TGTGCCTGGAGGGGGCATACTTCGGGGACAGGGGTGTCACCCCTCCACTTT. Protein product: CAWRGHTSGTGVSPLHF.

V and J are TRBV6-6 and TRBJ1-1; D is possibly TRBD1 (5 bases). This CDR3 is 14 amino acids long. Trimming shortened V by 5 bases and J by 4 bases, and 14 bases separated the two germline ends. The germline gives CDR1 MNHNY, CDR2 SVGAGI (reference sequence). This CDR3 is CASSPTGVRTEAFF. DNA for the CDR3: TGTGCCAGCAGTCCTACAGGCGTTCGCACTGAAGCTTTCTTT.

CDR3 protein: CASSVEDRAGNTIYF. The CDR3 coding sequence is TGTGCCAGCAGCGTCGAGGACAGGGCTGGAAACACCATATATTTT. V gene TRBV9 combines with J gene TRBJ1-3; 8 nucleotides match TRBD1. CDR3 size: 15 residues. CDR1 is SGDLS, CDR2 YYNGEE, per germline. Unmatched junction bases numbered 3, after V lost 2 bases and J lost 2 bases.

CDR3 sequence reads: CASSRRTGWSEKLFF. The CDR3 DNA sequence: TGCGCCAGCAGCCGCCGGACAGGGTGGAGTGAAAAACTGTTTTTT. This chain joins TRBV4-3 and TRBJ1-4; 8 bases map to TRBD1. The germline CDR1 and CDR2 sequences are LGHNA and YSLEER. V lost 4 bases, J lost 7 bases, and 8 bases stayed unmatched. The CDR3 consists of 15 residues.

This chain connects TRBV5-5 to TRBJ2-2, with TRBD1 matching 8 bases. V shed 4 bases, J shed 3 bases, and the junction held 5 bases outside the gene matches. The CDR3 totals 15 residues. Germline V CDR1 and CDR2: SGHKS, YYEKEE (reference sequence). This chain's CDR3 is CASSGRGRHTGELFF. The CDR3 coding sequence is TGTGCCAGCAGCGGCAGGGGGCGCCACACCGGGGAGCTGTTTTTT.

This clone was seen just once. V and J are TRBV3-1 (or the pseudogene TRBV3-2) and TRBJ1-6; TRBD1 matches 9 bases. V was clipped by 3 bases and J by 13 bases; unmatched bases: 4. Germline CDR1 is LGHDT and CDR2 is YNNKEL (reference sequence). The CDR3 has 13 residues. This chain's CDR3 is CASSQSTGGPLHF. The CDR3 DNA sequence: TGTGCCAGCAGCCAGTCGACAGGGGGGCCCCTCCACTTT.

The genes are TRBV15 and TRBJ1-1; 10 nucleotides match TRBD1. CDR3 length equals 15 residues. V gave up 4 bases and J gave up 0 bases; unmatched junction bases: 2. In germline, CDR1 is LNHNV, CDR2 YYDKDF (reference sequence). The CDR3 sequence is CATSKGQGLNTEAFF. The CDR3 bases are TGTGCCACCAGCAAGGGACAGGGGCTGAACACTGAAGCTTTCTTT. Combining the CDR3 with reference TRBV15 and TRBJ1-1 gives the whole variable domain DAMVIQNPRYQVTQFGKPVTLSCSQTLNHNVMYWYQQKSSQAPKLLFHYYDKDFNNEADTPDNFQSRRPNTSFCFLDIRSPGLGDTAMYLCATSKGQGLNTEAFFGQGTRLTVV.

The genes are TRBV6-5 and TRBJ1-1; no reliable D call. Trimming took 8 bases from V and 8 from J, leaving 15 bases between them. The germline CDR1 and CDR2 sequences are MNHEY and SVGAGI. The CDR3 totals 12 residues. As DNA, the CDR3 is TGTGCCAGCGGGCGAGTAAAGTCAGAAGCTTTCTTT. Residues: CASGRVKSEAFF.

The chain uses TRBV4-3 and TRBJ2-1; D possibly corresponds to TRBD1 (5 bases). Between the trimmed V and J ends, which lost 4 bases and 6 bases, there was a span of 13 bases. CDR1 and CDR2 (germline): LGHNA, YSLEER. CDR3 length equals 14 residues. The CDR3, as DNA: TGCGCCAGCAGCCGGGGCCTGCCTCTCAATGAGCAGTTCTTC. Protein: CASSRGLPLNEQFF.

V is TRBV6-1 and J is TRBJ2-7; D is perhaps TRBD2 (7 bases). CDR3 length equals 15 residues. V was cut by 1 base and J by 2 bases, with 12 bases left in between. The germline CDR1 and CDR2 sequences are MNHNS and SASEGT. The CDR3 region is CASSEVAGDTYEQYF. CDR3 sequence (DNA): TGTGCCAGCAGTGAAGTTGCGGGGGACACCTACGAGCAGTACTTC.